The T cell receptor beta chain under discussion was sequenced for a study of blood T cell repertoires in COVID-19. Study-level background: PBMCs, B-cell-depleted T cells, or T cells were the source of the cDNA or gDNA that made up the material.

Original processing notes: The authors estimated nucleated cell counts from reference gene primer amplification. Here immunoSEQ multiplex PCR was the method, and the copy in TCRdb shows in-frame clones only, minus some. From that table come the V and J calls and clone size; the DNA was used to work out D and trimming. Of tens of thousands of clones in the sample, roughly 80% are singletons; the top ten hold 16%. Germline-derived CDR1 and CDR2 are SGHAT and FQNNGV. V was cut by 5 bases and J by 8 bases, with 13 bases left in between. CDR3 length: 13 amino acids. The sequence came from a woman aged 55-75 years with acute or convalescent COVID-19. Sequencing was performed on peripheral blood. The chain combines TRBV11-2 with TRBJ2-1, with a tentative D call TRBD1 (5 bases). In DNA form, the CDR3 reads TGTGCCAGCAGCCCGGACATTGTTGATGAGCAGTTCTTC. It codes for CASSPDIVDEQFF.